This T cell receptor beta chain stems from a study of low-dose radiotherapy and immunotherapy resistance in tumors. Study details: A dose of 1 Gy per fraction every two weeks went to Cohort 2, totaling 13 Gy over 26 weeks. Dosing of intravenous cyclophosphamide at 200 mg/m2 occurred every two weeks and took place one day prior to radiation and immunotherapy.

The sample's time point: before trial treatment. The therapy administered to donors comprised nivolumab, ipilimumab, aspirin, low-dose cyclophosphamide and low-dose radiotherapy. Gene-specific TRAV and TRBV primers were used for first-strand cDNA, covering alpha and beta chains. TCRs were amplified for around 20 PCR cycles with a constant-region primer and V-primer adapter. In TCRdb, the reads were re-called with MiXCR into one record per CDR3 protein. The sample lists fewer than 90,000 distinct CDR3 sequences, around 32% seen once, with around 10% in the top ten. This clonotype was recorded many times. This CDR3 is 14 amino acids long. The V gene's germline CDR1 is SGHTA and CDR2 FQGTGA. The V end was cut by 1 base, the J end by 6 bases, with 10 bases between.

The sample consisted of PBMCs, taken before treatment. This clonotype was sampled from a female donor with ovarian cancer. This chain uses TRBV7-3 with TRBJ2-1; either TRBD1 or TRBD2 may supply D (5 bases each). The chain's CDR3 is CASSLRGQGNEQFF. DNA of the CDR3: TGTGCCAGCAGCTTAAGAGGGCAGGGCAATGAGCAGTTCTTC.